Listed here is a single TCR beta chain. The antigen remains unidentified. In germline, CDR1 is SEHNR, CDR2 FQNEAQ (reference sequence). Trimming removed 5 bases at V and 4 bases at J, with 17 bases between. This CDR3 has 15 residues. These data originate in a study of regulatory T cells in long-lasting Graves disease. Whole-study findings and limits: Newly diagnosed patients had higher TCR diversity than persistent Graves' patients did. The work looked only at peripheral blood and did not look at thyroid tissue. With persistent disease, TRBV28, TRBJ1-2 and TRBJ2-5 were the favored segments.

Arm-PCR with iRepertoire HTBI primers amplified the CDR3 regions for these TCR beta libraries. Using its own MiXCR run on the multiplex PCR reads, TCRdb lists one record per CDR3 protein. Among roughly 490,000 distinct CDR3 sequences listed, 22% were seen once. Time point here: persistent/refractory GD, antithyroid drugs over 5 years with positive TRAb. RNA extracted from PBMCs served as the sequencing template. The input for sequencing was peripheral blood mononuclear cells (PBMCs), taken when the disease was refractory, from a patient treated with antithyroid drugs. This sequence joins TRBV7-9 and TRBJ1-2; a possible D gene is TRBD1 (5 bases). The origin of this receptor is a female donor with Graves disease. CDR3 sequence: CASSDSRRRGYGYTF. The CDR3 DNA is TGTGCCAGCAGCGACTCTCGGAGGAGGGGCTATGGCTACACCTTC.